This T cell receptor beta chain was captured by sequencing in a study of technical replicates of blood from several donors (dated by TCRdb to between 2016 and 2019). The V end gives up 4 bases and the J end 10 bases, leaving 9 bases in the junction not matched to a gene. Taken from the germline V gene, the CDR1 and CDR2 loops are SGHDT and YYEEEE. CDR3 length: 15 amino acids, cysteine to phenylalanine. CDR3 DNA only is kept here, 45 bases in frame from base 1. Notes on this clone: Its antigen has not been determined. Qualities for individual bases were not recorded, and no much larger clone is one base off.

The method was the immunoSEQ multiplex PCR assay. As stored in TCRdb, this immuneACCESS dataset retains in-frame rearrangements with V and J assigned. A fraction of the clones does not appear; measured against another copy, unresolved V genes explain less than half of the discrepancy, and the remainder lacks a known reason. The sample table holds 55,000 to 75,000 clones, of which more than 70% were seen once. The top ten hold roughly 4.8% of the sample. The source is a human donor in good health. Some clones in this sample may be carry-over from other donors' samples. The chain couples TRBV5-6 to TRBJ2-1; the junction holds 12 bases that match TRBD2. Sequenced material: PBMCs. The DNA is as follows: TGTGCCAGCAGCCCCTCTAGCGGGAGGGCTAACGAGCAGTTCTTC. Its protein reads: CASSPSSGRANEQFF.